This TCR beta chain was profiled in a study of blood T cell repertoires in COVID-19. Background on the study: COVID-19 samples, acute and convalescent, were from the United States, Italy and Spain.

Germline values: CDR1 KGHSH, CDR2 LQKENI. Trimming stripped 3 bases from V and 5 bases from J, with 14 bases between. The CDR3 consists of 16 residues. Original processing notes: Amplification of reference gene primers was used by the study to estimate nucleated cell counts. TCRdb keeps only in-frame clones here, not all; method: immunoSEQ multiplex PCR. V and J calls and clone size follow that table, whereas D and trimming were derived from the DNA. Of about 180,000 clones in the sample, approximately 87% are singletons; the top ten hold less than 25%. This chain uses TRBV18 with TRBJ1-6, with D possibly TRBD1 on 5 matching bases. The sequence was obtained from a man in his sixties or seventies with active or convalescent COVID-19. What was sequenced was peripheral blood. The CDR3 sequence: CASSPSGTLNNSPLHF. Written as DNA, the CDR3 is TGTGCCAGCTCACCGTCCGGGACTCTCAATAATTCACCCCTCCACTTT.